Listed below are T cell receptor beta chains from one sample, sequenced in a study of T cell repertoires in aging, cancer and after chemotherapy. TCRdb itself ran the multiplex PCR reads through MiXCR, one entry per CDR3 protein. The sample comprises over 4,000 distinct CDR3 sequences, over 20% of which are singletons, and approximately 3.3% rests with the top ten. Sequencing was carried out using blood. Every receptor here comes from a human donor in good health. The donor label of this sample is uncertain. CDR3s include the opening cysteine and the closing phenylalanine or tryptophan. D genes are given only for firm matches. Only some rows state a clone size, as once, few, many or a class for expanded clones.

size: medium-sized
J: TRBJ2-5
V: TRBV6-1
D: -
CDR3: CAIQGSGTQYF
DNA: TGTGCCATCCAGGGTTCGGGGACCCAGTACTTC

size: few
J: TRBJ1-1
V: TRBV12-3/TRBV12-4
D: TRBD1
CDR3: CASRQGARTEAFF
DNA: TGTGCCAGCAGACAGGGGGCAAGGACTGAAGCTTTCTTT

size: medium-sized
J: TRBJ2-5
V: TRBV18
D: -
CDR3: CASSPPGAGALLETQYF
DNA: TGTGCCAGCTCACCACCGGGGGCAGGTGCTCTATTGGAGACCCAGTACTTC

size: medium-sized
J: TRBJ2-1
V: TRBV27
D: TRBD2
CDR3: CASSRRLAGVANEQFF
DNA: TGTGCCAGCAGTCGGCGACTAGCCGGGGTAGCCAATGAGCAGTTCTTC

size: medium-sized
J: TRBJ1-2
V: TRBV29-1
D: TRBD1
CDR3: CSVDNVLGQGADTF
DNA: TGCAGCGTTGACAACGTCCTGGGACAGGGAGCTGATACCTTC

size: few
J: TRBJ2-5
V: TRBV20-1
D: -
CDR3: CSAPVPRDTLLQETQYF
DNA: TGCAGTGCGCCGGTCCCCCGGGACACCTTACTCCAAGAGACCCAGTACTTC

size: medium-sized
J: TRBJ1-3
V: TRBV5-6
D: -
CDR3: CASTTRYLGRGTIYF
DNA: TGTGCCAGCACCACCCGCTACCTAGGCCGGGGCACCATATATTTT

size: few
J: TRBJ2-3
V: TRBV20-1
D: -
CDR3: CSARTNSGTDTQYF
DNA: TGCAGTGCTAGAACCAACTCAGGCACAGATACGCAGTATTTT

size: medium-sized
J: TRBJ1-2
V: TRBV6-5
D: -
CDR3: CASSYDGARSQVGYTF
DNA: TGTGCCAGCAGTTACGATGGGGCCCGCAGCCAAGTAGGCTACACCTTC

size: medium-sized
J: TRBJ2-1
V: TRBV18
D: TRBD1
CDR3: CASSPMDRNLFF
DNA: TGTGCCAGCTCACCCATGGACAGGAATCTGTTCTTC

size: -
J: TRBJ2-3
V: TRBV7-9
D: TRBD2
CDR3: CASSLVLAGITETQYF
DNA: TGTGCCAGCAGCTTAGTCCTAGCGGGGATCACAGAAACGCAGTATTTT

size: medium-sized
J: TRBJ2-7
V: TRBV6-5
D: TRBD2
CDR3: CASSRSGLAGGIGYEQYF
DNA: TGTGCCAGCAGTAGATCCGGACTAGCGGGGGGAATCGGGTACGAGCAGTACTTC

size: medium-sized
J: TRBJ2-4
V: TRBV12-3/TRBV12-4
D: -
CDR3: CASSLLSLAKNIQYF
DNA: TGTGCCAGCAGTTTACTCTCACTAGCCAAAAACATTCAGTACTTC

size: few
J: TRBJ1-2
V: TRBV20-1
D: TRBD1
CDR3: CSATNRDRGSINYGYTF
DNA: TGCAGTGCTACGAACCGGGACAGGGGGTCAATTAACTATGGCTACACCTTC

size: -
J: TRBJ2-3
V: TRBV27
D: TRBD2
CDR3: CASSRPGLAGPSDTQYF
DNA: TGTGCCAGCAGTAGACCGGGACTAGCGGGGCCCTCAGATACGCAGTATTTT

size: medium-sized
J: TRBJ2-7
V: TRBV30
D: -
CDR3: CAWSDGSSYEQYF
DNA: TGTGCCTGGAGTGATGGGAGCTCCTACGAGCAGTACTTC

size: medium-sized
J: TRBJ2-2
V: TRBV5-1
D: TRBD1
CDR3: CASSPGQENTGELFF
DNA: TGCGCCAGCAGCCCGGGACAGGAGAACACCGGGGAGCTGTTTTTT

size: medium-sized
J: TRBJ1-1
V: TRBV19
D: -
CDR3: CASRKITEAFF
DNA: TGTGCCAGTAGGAAGATAACTGAAGCTTTCTTT

size: -
J: TRBJ2-3
V: TRBV7-9
D: TRBD1
CDR3: CACSRRDRGTTDTQYF
DNA: TGTGCCTGCAGCCGCCGGGACAGGGGTACCACAGATACGCAGTATTTT

size: medium-sized
J: TRBJ1-2
V: TRBV30
D: TRBD1
CDR3: CAWSDGTGVGGYTF
DNA: TGTGCCTGGAGTGACGGGACAGGGGTCGGGGGCTACACCTTC

size: medium-sized
J: TRBJ1-2
V: TRBV5-5
D: -
CDR3: CASSLGSGARVYGYTF
DNA: TGTGCCAGCAGCTTGGGGTCAGGGGCGCGGGTCTATGGCTACACCTTC

size: -
J: TRBJ2-7
V: TRBV11-2
D: TRBD2
CDR3: CASSPLLGLATYEQYF
DNA: TGTGCCAGCAGCCCCCTACTGGGACTAGCGACCTACGAGCAGTACTTC

size: medium-sized
J: TRBJ2-1
V: TRBV15
D: -
CDR3: CATSRDGSGGYNEQFF
DNA: TGTGCCACCAGCAGAGATGGTAGCGGAGGATACAATGAGCAGTTCTTC

size: -
J: TRBJ2-7
V: TRBV5-4
D: -
CDR3: CASSLPSRASPVSPTYEQYF
DNA: TGTGCCAGCAGCTTACCCTCTCGGGCCTCGCCCGTTAGCCCCACCTACGAGCAGTACTTC

size: medium-sized
J: TRBJ1-2
V: TRBV7-9
D: -
CDR3: CASSLEVGYTF
DNA: TGTGCCAGCAGCCTCGAGGTAGGCTACACCTTC

size: few
J: TRBJ1-1
V: TRBV5-6
D: -
CDR3: CASSLKGLGTEAFF
DNA: TGTGCCAGCAGCTTGAAAGGGCTGGGCACTGAAGCTTTCTTT

size: medium-sized
J: TRBJ2-2
V: TRBV5-6
D: -
CDR3: CASSLVSFYLNTGELFF
DNA: TGTGCCAGCAGCTTGGTATCGTTTTACCTAAACACCGGGGAGCTGTTTTTT

size: large
J: TRBJ2-2
V: TRBV11-1
D: TRBD1
CDR3: CASSRQGPNTGELFF
DNA: TGTGCCAGCAGCCGACAGGGACCAAACACCGGGGAGCTGTTTTTT

size: -
J: TRBJ1-5
V: TRBV12-3/TRBV12-4
D: -
CDR3: CASSSLGGPQHF
DNA: TGTGCCAGCAGTTCCCTCGGGGGGCCCCAGCATTTT

size: few
J: TRBJ2-5
V: TRBV10-3
D: -
CDR3: CAISSGLQETQYF
DNA: TGTGCCATCAGCTCGGGACTGCAAGAGACCCAGTACTTC

size: -
J: TRBJ2-3
V: TRBV20-1
D: -
CDR3: CSARLAGTRYTDTQYF
DNA: TGCAGTGCTAGGCTTGCCGGGACAAGATACACAGATACGCAGTATTTT

size: -
J: TRBJ1-2
V: TRBV10-3
D: TRBD1
CDR3: CAIRGQGADGYTF
DNA: TGTGCCATCAGGGGACAGGGGGCGGATGGCTACACCTTC

size: medium-sized
J: TRBJ2-1
V: TRBV18
D: TRBD2
CDR3: CASSPATSGYNEQFF
DNA: TGTGCCAGCTCACCGGCGACTAGCGGCTACAATGAGCAGTTCTTC

size: few
J: TRBJ2-7
V: TRBV11-2
D: TRBD1
CDR3: CASSLTGTGYEQYF
DNA: TGTGCCAGCAGCTTAACCGGGACAGGGTACGAGCAGTACTTC